The subject of this entry is one TCR beta chain. The CDR3 loop spans 15 amino acids. V was pared by 7 bases and J by 5 bases, with 20 bases between. Per the germline V gene, CDR1 is MNHEY and CDR2 is SVGAGI. The data derive from a study of blood T cell repertoires in COVID-19. Study context: Some COVID-19 samples were acute and others convalescent; all came from the United States, Italy and Spain.

Produced via immunoSEQ multiplex PCR; TCRdb's table is partial and in-frame only. Here the sample spans approximately 470,000 clones, 87% being singletons. Recruitment covered about 26 US areas and drew participants whose ages spanned about 18 to 95 years. Participant-given clinical history determined each cohort assignment. The rearrangement uses TRBV6-5 and TRBJ1-1, with a tentative D call TRBD1 (6 bases). The TCR comes from a woman between 18 and 29 years old who had recovered from COVID-19. Sequenced: PBMCs or T cells enriched from blood (not recorded which). The CDR3 DNA follows: TGTGCCAGCATTCCGATACAGGGATCAGGGACTGAAGCTTTCTTT. It codes for CASIPIQGSGTEAFF.